This T cell receptor beta chain came from a study of T-cell reconstitution after alpha-beta-depleted transplantation in children. General study results and limits: T-cell counts and diversity were attributed mostly to newly produced T cells one year after transplant. As was reported, about two months after transplant, alpha-beta T cells came from several hundred expanded graft clones.

Preparation of the TCRbeta library was carried out with unique molecular identifiers. A single record per CDR3 protein comes from TCRdb applying MiXCR to the PCR reads. In the table there are roughly 15,000 distinct CDR3 sequences, about 5.3% of which are singletons. Concerning this clonotype: What it binds is unknown.

CDR1 LGHDT and CDR2 YNNKEL come from the germline V gene (reference sequence). Losses at the gene ends were 11 bases for V and 3 bases for J; bases not matched to a gene: 11. This CDR3 spans 17 amino acids. The receptor was isolated from a boy aged 5-17 years with acute lymphoblastic leukemia, due to receive a stem cell transplant. Sequences were derived from PBMCs, sampled before TCRalphabeta/CD19-depleted stem cell transplant. This rearrangement joins TRBV3-1 to TRBJ2-1; 15 bases are shared with TRBD2. CDR3 in DNA: TGTGCCTCCTGCGGGGGACTAGCGGGAGGAATCTACAATGAGCAGTTCTTC. Protein sequence: CASCGGLAGGIYNEQFF.